The 6 T cell receptor beta chains in this list originate from one sample, sequenced in a study of blood T cell repertoires in COVID-19. Clones were read by immunoSEQ multiplex PCR, and TCRdb kept only the in-frame ones, dropping some. Among about 180,000 clones listed, around 86% were seen once. The sequencing input was PBMCs or T cells enriched from blood (not recorded which). Every receptor here comes from a woman aged 25 to 39 who had recovered from COVID-19.

V and J are TRBV28 and TRBJ2-1; D is ambiguous. V lost 3 bases and J lost 6, with 9 bases in between. This CDR3 spans 13 amino acids. Germline-derived CDR1 and CDR2 are MDHEN and SYDVKM. Here the CDR3 DNA reads TGTGCCAGCAGTTTGACTCAGAGCAATGAGCAGTTCTTC. This translates into CASSLTQSNEQFF.

This sequence joins TRBV6-5 and TRBJ2-5, with 7 bases lining up with TRBD2. V was clipped by 5 bases and J by 5 bases; unmatched bases: 11. This CDR3 is 15 amino acids long. Germline V gives CDR1 MNHEY, CDR2 SVGAGI. The CDR3 loop reads CASSTSSGLIETQYF. The CDR3 nucleotides read TGTGCCAGCAGTACATCCTCGGGACTAATTGAGACCCAGTACTTC.

The chain has TRBV20-1 and TRBJ1-3, with D perhaps TRBD1 (6 bases). This CDR3 spans 11 amino acids. The germline V gene has CDR1 DFQATT and CDR2 SNEGSKA (reference sequence). With 6 bases removed from V and 4 bases from J, the gap between germline ends came to 7 bases. The CDR3: CSAQGGNTIYF. The CDR3 DNA is TGCAGTGCCCAGGGGGGAAACACCATATATTTT.

This chain joins TRBV5-4 and TRBJ2-5; TRBD2 matches at 8 bases. Germline V gene sequence: CDR1 SGHNT, CDR2 YYREEE (reference sequence). With V trimmed by 4 bases and J by 2 bases, 10 bases remained unmatched. The CDR3 has 16 residues. The CDR3 DNA is TGTGCCAGCAGCCCGGACCCCGGGACTAGTCAAGAGACCCAGTACTTC. The encoded protein is CASSPDPGTSQETQYF. Based on the CDR3 plus reference TRBV5-4 and TRBJ2-5, the full variable domain is ETGVTQSPTHLIKTRGQQVTLRCSSQSGHNTVSWYQQALGQGPQFIFQYYREEENGRGNFPPRFSGLQFPNYSSELNVNALELDDSALYLCASSPDPGTSQETQYFGPGTRLLVL.

The CDR3 spells CASSSRPPREGYEQYF. CDR3 nucleotide sequence: TGTGCCAGCAGTTCGAGACCCCCGCGGGAGGGCTACGAGCAGTACTTC. This chain joins TRBV27 and TRBJ2-7; 9 bases map to TRBD2. The germline CDR1 and CDR2 sequences are MNHEY and SMNVEV (reference sequence). Trimming took 4 bases from V and 3 from J; bases not matched to a gene: 10. The CDR3 covers 16 residues.

The rearrangement uses TRBV2 and TRBJ2-3; D possibly corresponds to TRBD2 (5 bases). Germline V CDR1 and CDR2: SNHLY, FYNNEI. Between the trimmed V and J ends, which lost 4 bases and 0 bases, there was a span of 17 bases. CDR3 size: 17 residues. CDR3 protein: CASSVSRRRVSTDTQYF. The CDR3 nucleotides are TGTGCCAGCAGTGTGTCGAGGAGGCGGGTTAGCACAGATACGCAGTATTTT.